This is a list of T cell receptor beta chains from one sample in a study of cytomegalovirus exposure and HLA in healthy donors. TCRdb keeps only in-frame clones here, not all; method: immunoSEQ multiplex PCR. The table records about 150,000 clones, over 70% of them present only once. Sequencing was done on a sample of PBMCs. These receptors all stem from a man in his thirties or forties in good health and CMV-seropositive. CDR3s leave out the opening cysteine and the closing phenylalanine or tryptophan. D genes are given only for firm matches. Some rows have no size entry. The others give once, few or many, or a class for an expanded clone.

TRBV5-1,TRBD1,-,TRBJ1-5,ASSLADRVRQPQH
TRBV28,TRBD1,-,TRBJ2-7,ASWDRTTYEQY
TRBV18,-,-,TRBJ2-2,ASSRNRETGELF
TRBV11-2,TRBD1,-,TRBJ1-6,ASSPLGQRNSPLH
TRBV4-2,-,medium-sized,TRBJ2-7,ASSQDQGSPYEQY
TRBV28,TRBD1,-,TRBJ1-2,ASSPGTGSYGYT
TRBV9,TRBD2,-,TRBJ2-5,ASSVDPSGGEETQY
TRBV6-1,-,once,TRBJ1-5,ASSVEGNQPQH
TRBV7-2,TRBD1,once,-,ASSPQGASFYEQY
TRBV5-8,-,-,TRBJ1-5,ASSSLTGTISQPQH
TRBV30,-,-,TRBJ1-3,AWSVGRSSGNTIY
TRBV28,-,-,TRBJ2-7,ASSFPTTHEQY
TRBV7-2,-,-,TRBJ1-4,ASSLRQAATNEKLF
TRBV7-8,-,few,TRBJ1-1,ASSLLSGVAF
TRBV27,TRBD1,-,TRBJ2-7,ASSLFQGARSVQY
TRBV2,-,-,TRBJ1-1,ASTDQMNTEAF
TRBV14,TRBD2,-,-,ASSQDAASGGKTYEQY
TRBV6-1,TRBD1,-,TRBJ1-2,ASSLQGAEDGYT
TRBV9,-,-,TRBJ2-2,ASIYTWAPPGELF
TRBV27,TRBD1,few,TRBJ1-1,ASSKTGALNTEAF
TRBV4-3,TRBD1,-,TRBJ2-7,ASRPGQLGYEQY
TRBV27,-,-,TRBJ2-7,ASSSGTYEQY
TRBV4-2,TRBD1,few,TRBJ1-1,ASSQEDRATEAF
TRBV6-6,-,-,TRBJ1-6,ASSPYNSPLH
TRBV9,TRBD1,-,TRBJ1-4,ASSESGTGYEKLF
TRBV28,-,few,TRBJ1-4,ASSLGGVIRLLDEKLF
TRBV7-8,-,-,TRBJ2-2,ASTLRRGNTGELF
TRBV6-5,TRBD1,-,TRBJ2-7,ASSFLQGVSYEQY
TRBV4-1,-,-,TRBJ1-2,ASSLSAVESYYGYT
TRBV7-2,TRBD2,-,TRBJ2-1,ASSLGLARNEQF
TRBV19,-,-,TRBJ2-7,ASSIVGNSRGQY
TRBV30,-,-,TRBJ1-5,AWSVGRGQPQH
TRBV29-1,-,-,TRBJ1-1,SVIGFIAPEAF
TRBV5-1,-,-,TRBJ2-5,ASSLQLQETQY
TRBV19,-,few,TRBJ2-7,ASSIGGGIYEQY
TRBV7-2,-,-,TRBJ2-2,ASSLGSNTGELF
TRBV7-7,TRBD2,-,TRBJ2-3,ASSASGGDTDTQY
TRBV7-9,TRBD1,once,TRBJ1-6,ASSFTGGRSPLH
TRBV5-4,-,-,TRBJ2-5,ASSNRGTYQETQY
TRBV5-1,TRBD1,-,TRBJ1-4,ASSSGQRHNEKLF
TRBV5-4,-,-,TRBJ2-2,ASSFPTGELF
TRBV6-4,TRBD2,-,TRBJ2-3,ASSVSGLARDTQY
TRBV11-2,TRBD2,-,TRBJ2-7,ASSARLAGGYEQY
TRBV4-2,TRBD2,few,TRBJ2-7,ASSQDKGAGGFEQY
TRBV6-5,-,-,TRBJ1-2,ASSYRTNYYGYT